This paragraph covers one T cell receptor beta chain sequence. These data come from a study of blood T cell repertoires in COVID-19. Study details: Acute and convalescent COVID-19 specimens originated in the United States, Italy and Spain. Sample material is recorded as cDNA or gDNA derived from T cells, B-cell-depleted T cells, or PBMCs.

CDR3 length: 13 residues. Germline V lookup: CDR1 SGHVS, CDR2 FQNEAQ. V was clipped by 0 bases and J by 1 base, with 3 bases between them. Per the authors' pipeline: Amplified reference gene primers provided the basis for estimating nucleated cell counts. The repertoire was sequenced with immunoSEQ multiplex PCR; TCRdb's copy has only in-frame clones and lacks some. D and trimming come from the DNA, and the V and J calls and clone size come from that table. This sample carries 200,000 or so clones, around 79% of them seen once, and the ten largest clones take approximately 15%. The receptor was isolated from a man in his fifties or sixties with active or convalescent COVID-19. V is TRBV7-8 and J is TRBJ1-2; D is uncertain. The sequenced sample consisted of peripheral blood. The CDR3 nucleotides are TGTGCCAGCAGCTTAGCCGTTAACTATGGCTACACCTTC. This gives the protein CASSLAVNYGYTF.